Below are 22 T cell receptor beta chains sequenced from a single sample in a study of vaccination effects on CD4 cells after COVID-19. Only in-frame clones appear in the TCRdb table, and some are missing; sequencing was by immunoSEQ multiplex PCR. The data contain tens of thousands of clones, roughly four fifths of them singletons. Culture lasted 10 days before CD4+ T cell isolation. Each participant was given two doses of one vaccine (BNT162b2 or mRNA-1273). Antigen specificity for these receptors is unknown. Sample: CD4+ T cells from PBMCs cultured without peptide, taken after COVID-19 vaccination. The receptors were gathered from a human donor who received a COVID-19 vaccine.

This clone occurred once. The chain uses TRBV2 and TRBJ1-4; D is possibly TRBD1 (5 bases). This CDR3 region has 11 residues. Germline CDR1 reads SNHLY; CDR2 reads FYNNEI. The ends were cut back, 6 bases at V and 11 bases at J, with 10 bases in the middle. CDR3 residues: CASRDEGKLFF. As DNA, the CDR3 is TGTGCCAGCAGAGATGAGGGGAAACTGTTTTTT.

The rearrangement uses TRBV7-2 and TRBJ1-3; a weak D match, TRBD1 (6 bases). Germline CDR1 SGHTA, CDR2 FQGNSA. This CDR3 spans 14 amino acids. V shed 8 bases and J shed 6 bases, with 17 bases lying between them. In DNA, the CDR3 is TGTGCCAGCGCACGGGGGACATTTGCAAACACCATATATTTT. This translates into CASARGTFANTIYF.

This chain links TRBV20-1 with TRBJ2-3; D remains unclear. V was trimmed by 1 base and J by 11 bases, leaving 10 bases between them. The CDR3 contains 11 residues. The germline CDR1 and CDR2 sequences are DFQATT and SNEGSKA (reference sequence). The CDR3 sequence is CSARVKARQYF. CDR3 bases: TGCAGTGCTAGAGTAAAAGCTCGGCAGTATTTT.

The table lists this clone with a few counts. The chain uses TRBV18 and TRBJ1-2; D unclear. This CDR3 is 16 amino acids long. Germline V gives CDR1 KGHSH, CDR2 LQKENI. Trimming cost V 6 bases and J 6 bases, with 23 bases left between them. The CDR3 DNA reads as TGTGCCAGCTCCCTCAACCTCCCACAGAACCAACATGGCTACACCTTC. Encoded protein: CASSLNLPQNQHGYTF.

Comment on this clone: Other DNA sequences of this sample code for an identical CDR3. The rearrangement joins TRBV28 to TRBJ1-1, with D uncertain. CDR1 MDHEN and CDR2 SYDVKM come from the germline V gene. V was pared by 7 bases and J by 0 bases, with 3 bases between. The CDR3 extends over 11 amino acids. CDR3 amino acids: CASILNTEAFF. The CDR3 DNA follows: TGTGCCAGCATCTTGAACACTGAAGCTTTCTTT.

CDR3 loop: CASSPSGSLNEKLFF. The DNA of the CDR3 is TGTGCCAGTAGTCCATCCGGGTCCCTTAATGAAAAACTGTTTTTT. This sequence joins TRBV19 and TRBJ1-4, with D unresolved. V shed 5 bases and J shed 4 bases, with 14 bases lying between them. Looked up from germline, CDR1 is LNHDA and CDR2 is SQIVND (reference sequence). The CDR3 sequence is 15 residues long.

This chain joins TRBV29-1 and TRBJ1-1, with D unresolved. The CDR3 sequence is 13 residues long. With 5 bases removed from V and 0 bases from J, the gap between germline ends came to 10 bases. Per the germline V gene, CDR1 is SQVTM and CDR2 is ANQGSEA. The CDR3 DNA is TGCAGCGTTCTGTCGGTGATGAACACTGAAGCTTTCTTT. Encoded protein: CSVLSVMNTEAFF.

This rearrangement joins TRBV2 to TRBJ2-2, with D perhaps given as TRBD1 or TRBD2 (5 bases each). CDR3 length: 13 amino acids. Germline V gene sequence: CDR1 SNHLY, CDR2 FYNNEI. V dropped 7 bases and J dropped 7 bases, with 13 bases sitting between them. DNA of the CDR3: TGTGCCAGCACTCGGGGCGGTCACGGGGAGCTGTTTTTT. Its translation: CASTRGGHGELFF.

J is TRBJ1-2 and V is TRBV21-1. TRBV21-1 is a pseudogene segment. The CDR3 extends over 15 amino acids. The CDR3 region has the DNA TGTGCCAGCAGCAACCACAGGGAGGTGGCCTATGGCTACACCTTC. Protein sequence: CASSNHREVAYGYTF.

The chain recombines TRBV3-1 (or the pseudogene TRBV3-2) with TRBJ2-5, with 9 bases lining up with TRBD2. Germline trimming cut 3 bases from V and 4 bases from J; bases unmatched to any gene: 3. Germline V lookup: CDR1 LGHDT, CDR2 YNNKEL (reference sequence). CDR3 size: 14 residues. CDR3 region: CASSQRGGAETQYF. The CDR3 DNA reads as TGTGCCAGCAGCCAGCGGGGGGGCGCAGAGACCCAGTACTTC.

The chain has TRBV18 and TRBJ2-1; D unclear. V lost 2 bases and J 5 bases, leaving 7 bases between the germline ends. This CDR3 region has 13 residues. From germline, CDR1 is KGHSH and CDR2 LQKENI. The CDR3, as DNA: TGTGCCAGCTCACCAGGGTCCCACAATGAGCAGTTCTTC. The encoded protein is CASSPGSHNEQFF.

This chain connects TRBV18 to TRBJ2-7; 7 nucleotides match TRBD1. Germline V gene data show CDR1 as KGHSH and CDR2 as LQKENI. This CDR3 spans 14 amino acids. V shed 2 bases, J shed 2 bases, and the junction held 3 bases outside the gene matches. CDR3 residues: CASSPDRAPYEQYV. CDR3 nucleotides: TGTGCCAGCTCACCAGACAGGGCCCCCTACGAGCAGTACGTC.

The J gene is TRBJ2-7, the V gene TRBV4-1; 8 bases line up with TRBD2. This CDR3 has 16 amino acids. V dropped 1 base and J dropped 4; count of bases not matched to a gene: 9. Germline V gene sequence: CDR1 MGHRA, CDR2 YSYEKL. The CDR3 sequence: CASSQAKRGGRYEQYV. CDR3 DNA: TGCGCCAGCAGCCAAGCTAAACGCGGGGGGAGGTACGAGCAGTACGTC.

V usage is TRBV5-8 and J usage is TRBJ1-5, with no clear D. V lost 4 bases, J lost 0 bases, and 8 bases lay in between. The CDR3 contains 14 residues. CDR1 and CDR2 (germline): SGHTS, YDEGEE. CDR3 residues: CASSTQASNQPQHF. The CDR3 region has the DNA TGTGCCAGCAGCACACAAGCTAGCAATCAGCCCCAGCATTTT. Supplemented by reference TRBV5-8 and TRBJ1-5, the full variable domain reads EAGVTQSPTHLIKTRGQQATLRCSPISGHTSVYWYQQALGLGLQFLLWYDEGEERNRGNFPPRFSGRQFPNYSSELNVNALELEDSALYLCASSTQASNQPQHFGDGTRLSIL.

The rearrangement links TRBV4-1 to TRBJ2-3, with D hard to call. The germline CDR1 and CDR2 sequences are MGHRA and YSYEKL. Trimming took 1 base from V and 0 from J, leaving 14 bases between them. The CDR3 loop spans 17 amino acids. This CDR3 reads CASSQGQARSSTDTQYF. As DNA, the CDR3 is TGCGCCAGCAGCCAAGGCCAGGCACGGTCTAGCACAGATACGCAGTATTTT.

The rearrangement joins TRBV5-1 to TRBJ2-1, with D possibly TRBD2 on 5 matching bases. CDR3 size: 14 residues. V lost 0 bases, J lost 8 bases, and 12 bases lay in between. Germline V gene lookup returns CDR1 SGHRS and CDR2 YFSETQ. CDR3 amino acids: CASSLGLNLDEQFF. The DNA of the CDR3 is TGCGCCAGCAGCTTGGGACTAAATCTGGATGAGCAGTTCTTC.

This sequence joins TRBV6-6 and TRBJ2-7; 7 bases are shared with TRBD1. The CDR3 sequence is 15 residues long. The V and J ends lost 5 bases and 4 bases, in that order; junction bases with no gene match: 11. Per germline, CDR1 MNHNY and CDR2 SVGAGI (reference sequence). Here the CDR3 reads CASSQDRPQHYEQYV. CDR3 bases: TGTGCCAGCAGTCAGGACAGGCCCCAGCATTACGAGCAGTACGTC.

This clone is a singleton in its sample. For the CDR3, the DNA is TGTGCCAGCTCACCCAAGAACACTGAAGCTTTCTTT. Translating it yields CASSPKNTEAFF. V gene TRBV18 combines with J gene TRBJ1-1; D is uncertain. This CDR3 spans 12 amino acids. Germline assignment: CDR1 KGHSH and CDR2 LQKENI. V lost 3 bases and J lost 1, with 3 bases in between.

V gene TRBV7-2 combines with J gene TRBJ1-1, with D possibly matching TRBD1 (6 bases). The V end lost 7 bases, the J end lost 4 bases, and 19 bases lay between the germline ends. CDR3 length equals 15 residues. CDR1 and CDR2 (germline): SGHTA, FQGNSA. CDR3 protein: CASIPIGGLGTEAFF. Written as DNA, the CDR3 is TGTGCCAGCATCCCAATAGGGGGTCTGGGCACTGAAGCTTTCTTT.

V usage is TRBV15 and J usage is TRBJ2-2; D may be TRBD2 (5 bases). V was clipped by 1 base and J by 8 bases, with 11 bases between them. CDR1 and CDR2 (germline): LNHNV, YYDKDF (reference sequence). CDR3 length equals 14 residues. CDR3 nucleotides: TGTGCCACCAGCAGAGGGACTCGTGGAGGGGAGCTGTTTTTT. Translation gives CATSRGTRGGELFF.

V is TRBV7-9 and J is TRBJ2-3; D remains ambiguous. V was pared by 3 bases and J by 10 bases, with 11 bases between. The CDR3 contains 12 residues. Germline V lookup: CDR1 SEHNR, CDR2 FQNEAQ (reference sequence). The CDR3 bases are TGTGCCAGCAGCTTGGGTGAGGTAGCGCAGTATTTT. It is translated as CASSLGEVAQYF.

The V gene is TRBV7-8, the J gene TRBJ1-4; possibly TRBD1 for D (5 bases). This CDR3 region has 13 residues. Trimming pared 9 bases from V and 7 bases from J, leaving 15 bases between. CDR1 is SGHVS and CDR2 is FQNEAQ in the germline V gene. The CDR3 nucleotides are TGTGCCAGTGGGGGGACTAGGGGTGAAAAACTGTTTTTT. Protein: CASGGTRGEKLFF.